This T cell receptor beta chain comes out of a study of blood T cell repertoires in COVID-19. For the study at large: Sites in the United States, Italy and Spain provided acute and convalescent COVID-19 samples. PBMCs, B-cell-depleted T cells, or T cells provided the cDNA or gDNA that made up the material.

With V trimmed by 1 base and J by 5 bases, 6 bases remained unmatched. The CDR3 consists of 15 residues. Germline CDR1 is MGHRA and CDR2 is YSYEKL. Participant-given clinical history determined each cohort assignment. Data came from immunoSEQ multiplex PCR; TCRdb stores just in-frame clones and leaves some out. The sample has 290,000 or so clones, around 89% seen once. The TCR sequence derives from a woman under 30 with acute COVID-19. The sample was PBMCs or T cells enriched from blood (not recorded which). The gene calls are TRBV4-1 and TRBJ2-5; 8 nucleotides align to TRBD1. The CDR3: CASSQGGTGRETQYF. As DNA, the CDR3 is TGCGCCAGCAGCCAAGGGGGGACAGGACGGGAGACCCAGTACTTC.